Below, 9 T cell receptor beta chains from the same sample are listed, as sequenced in a study of shared clonotypes between healthy human individuals. The data were produced by immunoSEQ multiplex PCR, yet TCRdb's version contains in-frame clones alone and is incomplete. The sample has roughly 2,500,000 clones; approximately 94% are singletons. Sequencing was carried out using naive CD4+ T cells from PBMCs. Subset specified: CD45RA+ positively selected. These receptors were obtained from a man between 18 and 29 years old in good health. Some clones in this sample may be carry-over from other donors' samples.

This clone was observed a single time. The chain links TRBV28 to TRBJ2-7; D gene ambiguous. The CDR3 covers 15 residues. The germline gives CDR1 MDHEN, CDR2 SYDVKM. V shed 1 base and J shed 4 bases, with 14 bases lying between them. The CDR3 coding sequence is TGTGCCAGCAGTTTATCCGACCTAAGGGCTTACGAGCAGTACTTC. Its protein product is CASSLSDLRAYEQYF.

The V call is TRBV7-6, the J call TRBJ2-1, with D perhaps TRBD1 or TRBD2 (5 bases each). Germline V lookup: CDR1 SGHVS, CDR2 FNYEAQ. The length of the CDR3 is 15 residues. Trimming removed 6 bases from V and 4 bases from J, with 16 bases in between. Here the CDR3 reads CASSGFEGPYNEQFF. As DNA, the CDR3 is TGTGCCAGCAGTGGTTTTGAGGGGCCTTACAATGAGCAGTTCTTC.

The V gene is TRBV27, the J gene TRBJ2-2; 12 bases match TRBD2. The CDR3 runs 15 residues. Germline V lookup: CDR1 MNHEY, CDR2 SMNVEV (reference sequence). Trimming at V came to 5 bases and at J to 10 bases, leaving 8 bases not matched to a gene. The CDR3 coding sequence is TGTGCCAGCAGTCACTCTAGCGGGAGGGCCTCGGAGCTGTTTTTT. It yields the protein CASSHSSGRASELFF.

J is TRBJ1-5 and V is TRBV6-1, with D tentatively TRBD1 (6 bases). This CDR3 has 12 amino acids. The V gene lost 8 bases and the J gene lost 9 bases, with 14 bases spanning the gap. Germline values: CDR1 MNHNS, CDR2 SASEGT. CDR3 residues: CASPRQDGPQHF. The CDR3 coding sequence is TGTGCCAGCCCCAGACAGGACGGGCCCCAGCATTTT.

The chain carries TRBV28 and TRBJ1-1; 10 positions agree with TRBD1. Germline CDR1 is MDHEN and CDR2 is SYDVKM. The CDR3 has 15 amino acids. J lost 3 bases, V lost 7 bases, and 8 bases had no gene match. CDR3 nucleotides: TGTGCCAGCAAATTCGGGGACAGGGGTTACACTGAAGCTTTCTTT. Translating gives CASKFGDRGYTEAFF.

The chain combines TRBV6-5 with TRBJ1-1; TRBD1 agrees at 7 bases. The junction had 5 bases not matched to a gene; V was cut back by 6 bases and J by 4 bases. CDR3 size: 13 residues. CDR1 and CDR2 (germline): MNHEY, SVGAGI. In DNA, the CDR3 is TGTGCCAGCAGGGGACCAGGGGGCACTGAAGCTTTCTTT. Translated: CASRGPGGTEAFF.

The J gene is TRBJ2-2, the V gene TRBV7-3; perhaps TRBD2 as D (7 bases). Germline CDR1 reads SGHTA; CDR2 reads FQGTGA. The CDR3 covers 16 residues. V shed 5 bases and J shed 6 bases, with 19 bases lying between them. For the CDR3, the DNA is TGTGCCAGCAGCCCGTGGGGGCCAGGGAGGGCCGGGGAGCTGTTTTTT. Translated, it gives CASSPWGPGRAGELFF.

The J gene is TRBJ1-5, the V gene TRBV27; 9 nucleotides line up with TRBD1. Germline CDR1 and CDR2: MNHEY and SMNVEV (reference sequence). The length of the CDR3 is 15 residues. The junction had 8 bases not matched to a gene; V was cut back by 6 bases and J by 5 bases. The CDR3 is CASRYGQGPYQPQHF. CDR3 nucleotide sequence: TGTGCCAGCAGATACGGACAGGGGCCTTATCAGCCCCAGCATTTT.

J is TRBJ1-1 and V is TRBV27; TRBD1 is a possible D gene (5 bases). CDR1 and CDR2 (germline): MNHEY, SMNVEV (reference sequence). V was clipped by 2 bases and J by 4 bases, with 11 bases between them. The CDR3 has 14 residues. The DNA for the CDR3 is TGTGCCAGCAGTTTAGGTAGGGGTATCACTGAAGCTTTCTTT. This translates into CASSLGRGITEAFF.